This T cell receptor beta chain was recorded in a study of T cells after yellow fever vaccination. This clonotype was seen a handful of times. The antigen is unknown. Study-level findings and limits: FACS-sorted repertoires could contain abundant clonotypes contaminating from the bulk population. Primary-vaccination clones mostly resurfaced post-booster (more than 95% CD4, roughly 90% CD8). It was the secondary response that reached its peak faster, day 5 versus 15, but it was weaker.

A single record per CDR3 protein comes from TCRdb applying MiXCR to the 5' RACE reads. The sample lists about 340,000 distinct CDR3 sequences; 8.7% were seen once. Germline lookup yields CDR1 SNHLY and CDR2 FYNNEI. There are 14 residues in the CDR3. After removal of 3 bases from V and 9 bases from J, the junction contained 6 bases not matched to a gene. The TCR sequence derives from a man aged 18-30 years who received the YFV17D yellow fever vaccine. Sequencing used PBMCs, obtained on the day of the first yellow fever vaccination. The chain carries TRBV2 and TRBJ2-1, with 9 bases lining up with TRBD2. CDR3 residues: CASSDGRGGIEQFF. DNA for the CDR3: TGTGCCAGCAGTGATGGGCGGGGGGGAATTGAGCAGTTCTTC.